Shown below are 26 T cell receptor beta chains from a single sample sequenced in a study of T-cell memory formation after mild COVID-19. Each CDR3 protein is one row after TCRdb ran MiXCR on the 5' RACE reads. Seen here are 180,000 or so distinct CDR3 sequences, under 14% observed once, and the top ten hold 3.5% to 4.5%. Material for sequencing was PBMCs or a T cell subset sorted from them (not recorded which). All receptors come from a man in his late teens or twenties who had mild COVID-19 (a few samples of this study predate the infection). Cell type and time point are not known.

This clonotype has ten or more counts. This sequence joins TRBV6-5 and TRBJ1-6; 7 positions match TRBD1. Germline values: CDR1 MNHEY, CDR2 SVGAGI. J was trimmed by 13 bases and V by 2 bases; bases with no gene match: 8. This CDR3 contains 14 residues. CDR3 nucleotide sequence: TGTGCCAGCAGTTACGGGACAGACCGACGGCCCCTCCACTTT. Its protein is CASSYGTDRRPLHF.

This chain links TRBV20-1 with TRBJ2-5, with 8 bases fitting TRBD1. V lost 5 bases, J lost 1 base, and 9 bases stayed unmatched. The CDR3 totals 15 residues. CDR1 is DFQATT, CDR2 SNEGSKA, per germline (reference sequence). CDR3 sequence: CSAGKPGGPQETQYF. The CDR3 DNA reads TGCAGTGCTGGGAAGCCAGGGGGCCCCCAAGAGACCCAGTACTTC.

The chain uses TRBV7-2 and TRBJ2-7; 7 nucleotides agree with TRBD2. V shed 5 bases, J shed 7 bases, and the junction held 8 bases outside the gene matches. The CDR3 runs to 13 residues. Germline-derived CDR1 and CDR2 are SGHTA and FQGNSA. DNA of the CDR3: TGTGCCAGCAGCCCATCCCCGGGGGGTGAGCAGTACTTC. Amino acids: CASSPSPGGEQYF.

CDR3 region: CSARAGTDEREAFF. The CDR3 DNA reads TGCAGTGCTAGAGCAGGGACAGATGAAAGGGAAGCTTTCTTT. The rearrangement joins TRBV20-1 to TRBJ1-1, with 7 bases matching TRBD1. The CDR3 has 14 amino acids. Trimming took 1 base from V and 8 from J; bases not matched to a gene: 10. Germline CDR1 is DFQATT and CDR2 is SNEGSKA (reference sequence).

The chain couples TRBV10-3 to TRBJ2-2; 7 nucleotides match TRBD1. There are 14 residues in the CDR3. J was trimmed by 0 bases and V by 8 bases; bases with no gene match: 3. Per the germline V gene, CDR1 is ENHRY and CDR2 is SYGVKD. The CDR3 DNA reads TGTGCCATCCCGACAGGGACGAACACCGGGGAGCTGTTTTTT. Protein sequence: CAIPTGTNTGELFF.

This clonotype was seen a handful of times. The CDR3 is CASRPHQPQHF. CDR3 nucleotide sequence: TGTGCCAGCAGGCCCCATCAGCCCCAGCATTTT. J is TRBJ1-5 and V is TRBV6-8, with D hard to call. The germline V gene has CDR1 MNHGY and CDR2 SAAAGT. The CDR3 has 11 residues. V lost 6 bases and J lost 5, with 5 bases in between.

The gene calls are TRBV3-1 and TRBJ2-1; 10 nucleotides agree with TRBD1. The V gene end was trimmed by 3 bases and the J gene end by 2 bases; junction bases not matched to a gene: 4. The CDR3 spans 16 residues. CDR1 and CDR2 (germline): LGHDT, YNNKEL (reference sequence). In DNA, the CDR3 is TGTGCCAGCAGCCACGACAGGGGGCACCCCTACAATGAGCAGTTCTTC. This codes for CASSHDRGHPYNEQFF.

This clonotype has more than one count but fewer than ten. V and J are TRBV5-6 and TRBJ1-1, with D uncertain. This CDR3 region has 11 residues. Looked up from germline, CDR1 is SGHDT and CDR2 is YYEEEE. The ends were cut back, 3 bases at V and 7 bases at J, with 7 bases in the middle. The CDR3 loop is CASSSWSEAFF. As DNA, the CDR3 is TGTGCCAGCAGCTCGTGGAGTGAAGCTTTCTTT.

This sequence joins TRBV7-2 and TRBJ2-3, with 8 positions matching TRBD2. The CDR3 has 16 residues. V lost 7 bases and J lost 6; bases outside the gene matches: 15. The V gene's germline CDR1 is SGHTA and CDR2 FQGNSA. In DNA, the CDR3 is TGTGCCAGCAAGAAGCGGGGGATCCCCCTCATGGATACGCAGTATTTT. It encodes CASKKRGIPLMDTQYF.

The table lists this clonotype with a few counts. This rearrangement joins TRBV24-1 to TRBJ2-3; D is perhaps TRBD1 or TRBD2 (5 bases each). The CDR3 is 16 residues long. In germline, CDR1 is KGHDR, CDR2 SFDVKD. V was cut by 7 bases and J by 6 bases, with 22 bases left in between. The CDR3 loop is CATSPPGDQARDTQYF. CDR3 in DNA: TGTGCCACCAGCCCCCCCGGGGACCAGGCTCGGGATACGCAGTATTTT.

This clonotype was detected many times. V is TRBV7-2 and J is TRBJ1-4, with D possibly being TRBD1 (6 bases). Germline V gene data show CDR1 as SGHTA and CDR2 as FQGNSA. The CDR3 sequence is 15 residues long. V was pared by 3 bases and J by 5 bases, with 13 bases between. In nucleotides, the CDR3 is TGTGCCAGCAGCTTCGATATGGGGGGCAATGAAAAACTGTTTTTT. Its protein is CASSFDMGGNEKLFF.

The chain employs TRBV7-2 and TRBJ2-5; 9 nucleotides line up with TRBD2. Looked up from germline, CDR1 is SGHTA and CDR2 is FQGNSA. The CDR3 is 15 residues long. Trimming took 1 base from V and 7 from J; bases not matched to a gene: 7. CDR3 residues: CASSLVAGAEGTQYF. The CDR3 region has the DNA TGTGCCAGCAGCTTAGTAGCGGGGGCCGAGGGGACCCAGTACTTC.

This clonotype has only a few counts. CDR3 bases: TGTGCCAGCAGCTCCCCCGACGGCCCGGGTGGCTACACCTTC. It yields the protein CASSSPDGPGGYTF. J is TRBJ1-2 and V is TRBV7-3; D is undetermined. Germline V gives CDR1 SGHTA, CDR2 FQGTGA. The CDR3 is 14 residues long. Trimming shortened V by 4 bases and J by 7 bases, and 16 bases separated the two germline ends.

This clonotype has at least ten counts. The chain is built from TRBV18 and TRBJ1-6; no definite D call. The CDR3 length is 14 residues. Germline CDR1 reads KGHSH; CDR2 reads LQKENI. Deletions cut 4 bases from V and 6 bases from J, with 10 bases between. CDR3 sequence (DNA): TGTGCCAGCTCACTTCTCCATACTAATTCACCCCTCCACTTT. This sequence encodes CASSLLHTNSPLHF.

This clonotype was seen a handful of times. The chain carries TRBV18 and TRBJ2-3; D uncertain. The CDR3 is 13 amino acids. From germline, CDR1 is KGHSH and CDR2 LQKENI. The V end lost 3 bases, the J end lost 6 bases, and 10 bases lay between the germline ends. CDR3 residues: CASSPSGSDTQYF. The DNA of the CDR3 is TGTGCCAGCTCACCTTCAGGATCTGATACGCAGTATTTT. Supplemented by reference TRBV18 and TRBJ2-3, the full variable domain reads NAGVMQNPRHLVRRRGQEARLRCSPMKGHSHVYWYRQLPEEGLKFMVYLQKENIIDESGMPKERFSAEFPKEGPSILRIQQVVRGDSAAYFCASSPSGSDTQYFGPGTRLTVL.

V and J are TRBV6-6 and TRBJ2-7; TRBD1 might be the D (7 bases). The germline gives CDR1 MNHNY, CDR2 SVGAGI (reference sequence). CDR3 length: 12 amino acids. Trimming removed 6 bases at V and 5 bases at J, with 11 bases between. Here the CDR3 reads CASSPRGDEQYV. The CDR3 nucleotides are TGTGCCAGCAGCCCCAGGGGGGACGAGCAGTACGTC.

CDR3 nucleotides: TGTGCCAGCACATTCGGGGCAGGGGGCAGGACAGATACGCAGTATTTT. Amino acid sequence: CASTFGAGGRTDTQYF. The chain employs TRBV27 and TRBJ2-3, with 8 nucleotides matching TRBD1. Trimming took 7 bases from V and 3 from J; bases not matched to a gene: 12. The germline CDR1 and CDR2 sequences are MNHEY and SMNVEV (reference sequence). The CDR3 is 16 amino acids.

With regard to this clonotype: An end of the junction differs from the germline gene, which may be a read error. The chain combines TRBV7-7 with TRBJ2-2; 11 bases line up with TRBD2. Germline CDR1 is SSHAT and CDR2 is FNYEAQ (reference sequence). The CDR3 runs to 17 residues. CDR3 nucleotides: TGTGCTAGCAGTGTTCGACTAGCGGGGCTTAACACCGGGGAGCTGTTTTTT. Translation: CASSVRLAGLNTGELFF.

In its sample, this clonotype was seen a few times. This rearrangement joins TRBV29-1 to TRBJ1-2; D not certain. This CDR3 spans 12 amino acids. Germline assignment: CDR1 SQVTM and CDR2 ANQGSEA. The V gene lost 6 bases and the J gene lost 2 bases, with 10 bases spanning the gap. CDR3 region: CSVGHRNYGYTF. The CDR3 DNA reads TGCAGCGTCGGTCACCGGAACTATGGCTACACCTTC.

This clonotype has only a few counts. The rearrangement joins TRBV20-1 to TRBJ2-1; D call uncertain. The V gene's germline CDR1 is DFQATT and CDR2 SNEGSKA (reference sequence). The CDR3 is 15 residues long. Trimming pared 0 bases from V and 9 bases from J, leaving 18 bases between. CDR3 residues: CSARDSGSGWGEQFF. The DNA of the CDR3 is TGCAGTGCTAGAGATTCCGGGTCGGGTTGGGGTGAGCAGTTCTTC.

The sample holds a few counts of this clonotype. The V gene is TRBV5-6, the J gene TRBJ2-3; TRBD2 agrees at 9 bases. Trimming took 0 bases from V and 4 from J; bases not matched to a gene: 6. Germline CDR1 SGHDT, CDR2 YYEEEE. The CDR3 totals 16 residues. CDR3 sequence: CASSLVRGGGADTQYF. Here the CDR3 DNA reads TGTGCCAGCAGCTTGGTCCGGGGCGGGGGGGCAGATACGCAGTATTTT.

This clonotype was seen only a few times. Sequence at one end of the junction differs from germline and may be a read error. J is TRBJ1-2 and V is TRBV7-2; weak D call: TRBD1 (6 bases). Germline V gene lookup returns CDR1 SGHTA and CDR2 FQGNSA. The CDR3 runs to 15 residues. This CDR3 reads CASRLAGGAGSGYTF. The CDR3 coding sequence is TGTGCCAGCAGATTAGCTGGGGGGGCCGGGAGCGGCTACACCTTC.

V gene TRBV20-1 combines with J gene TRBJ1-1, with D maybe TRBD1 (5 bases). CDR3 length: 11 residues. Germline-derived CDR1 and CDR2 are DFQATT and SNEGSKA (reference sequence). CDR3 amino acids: CRGLGGTEAFF. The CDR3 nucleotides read TGCAGGGGGCTTGGTGGCACTGAAGCTTTCTTT.

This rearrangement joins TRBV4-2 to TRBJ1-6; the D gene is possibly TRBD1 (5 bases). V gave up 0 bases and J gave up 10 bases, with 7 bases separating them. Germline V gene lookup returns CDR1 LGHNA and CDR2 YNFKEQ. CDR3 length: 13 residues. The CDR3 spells CASSQEGRSPLHF. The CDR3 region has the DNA TGTGCCAGCAGCCAAGAGGGGCGGTCACCCCTCCACTTT.

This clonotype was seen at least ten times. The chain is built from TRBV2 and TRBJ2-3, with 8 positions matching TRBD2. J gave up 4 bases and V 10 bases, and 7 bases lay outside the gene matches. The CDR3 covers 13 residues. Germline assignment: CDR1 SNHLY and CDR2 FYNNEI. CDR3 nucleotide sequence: TGTGCCAACCAGCGGGGGTGGGCAGATACGCAGTATTTT. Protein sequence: CANQRGWADTQYF.

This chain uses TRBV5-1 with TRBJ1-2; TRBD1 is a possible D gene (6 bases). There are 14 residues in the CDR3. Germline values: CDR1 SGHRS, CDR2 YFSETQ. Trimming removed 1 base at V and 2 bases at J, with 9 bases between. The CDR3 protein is CASSLRGQNYGYTF. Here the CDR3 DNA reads TGCGCCAGCAGCTTGCGGGGGCAGAACTATGGCTACACCTTC.